One sample yielded the 24 T cell receptor beta chains listed below, sequenced in a study of blood T cells in healthy people across ages. A second PCR, run for roughly 7 to 11 cycles, used a sample-barcoded 5' primer plus a J-beta primer mix. TCRdb used MiXCR to reprocess the 5' RACE reads, holding one entry per CDR3 protein. The sample contains roughly 900,000 distinct CDR3 sequences, under 50% of which appear only once. Sequencing input: blood. These receptors were collected from a man younger than 40 in good health.

This clonotype was seen a handful of times. The chain links TRBV5-1 to TRBJ2-3; D is possibly TRBD1 (6 bases). There are 15 residues in the CDR3. Trimming took off 4 bases at V and 3 bases at J, with 15 bases between the two ends. Germline V CDR1 and CDR2: SGHRS, YFSETQ. The CDR3: CASSTTGYSTDTQYF. The CDR3 bases are TGCGCCAGCAGCACCACAGGGTATTCGACAGATACGCAGTATTTT.

This clonotype has just a few counts. The V call is TRBV7-9, the J call TRBJ1-6, with D maybe TRBD1 (6 bases). V was cut by 1 base and J by 7 bases, with 14 bases left in between. The length of the CDR3 is 16 residues. The germline gives CDR1 SEHNR, CDR2 FQNEAQ (reference sequence). The chain's CDR3 is CASSLGSGTNNSPLHF. The CDR3 DNA is TGTGCCAGCAGCTTAGGTTCCGGGACAAACAATTCACCCCTCCACTTT. The full variable domain, rest sourced from reference TRBV7-9 and TRBJ1-6, is DTGVSQNPRHKITKRGQNVTFRCDPISEHNRLYWYRQTLGQGPEFLTYFQNEAQLEKSRLLSDRFSAERPKGSFSTLEIQRTEQGDSAMYLCASSLGSGTNNSPLHFGNGTRLTVT.

V gene TRBV6-5 combines with J gene TRBJ2-1, with D possibly matching TRBD2 (6 bases). Per germline, CDR1 MNHEY and CDR2 SVGAGI. Trimming pared 0 bases from V and 2 bases from J, leaving 11 bases between. CDR3 length: 16 residues. CDR3 in amino acids: CASSYSLLATYNEQFF. The CDR3 region has the DNA TGTGCCAGCAGTTACTCTCTTCTAGCGACCTACAATGAGCAGTTCTTC.

The chain combines TRBV9 with TRBJ2-7; TRBD1 is a possible D gene (5 bases). Germline values: CDR1 SGDLS, CDR2 YYNGEE. V was trimmed by 8 bases and J by 0 bases, leaving 15 bases between them. The CDR3 is 14 residues long. The CDR3 DNA sequence: TGTGCCAGTAGCCACAGGACAAACTCCTACGAGCAGTACTTC. Protein sequence: CASSHRTNSYEQYF.

There are a few counts of this clonotype. The chain links TRBV29-1 to TRBJ2-1, with 10 bases lining up with TRBD2. V lost 7 bases, J lost 5 bases, and 8 bases stayed unmatched. This CDR3 region has 14 residues. Per the germline V gene, CDR1 is SQVTM and CDR2 is ANQGSEA. CDR3 protein: CSASGTSEDNEQFF. CDR3 in DNA: TGCAGCGCGTCTGGGACTAGCGAGGACAATGAGCAGTTCTTC.

This clonotype was seen only once. The rearrangement joins TRBV5-5 to TRBJ2-7; perhaps TRBD1 as D (5 bases). V lost 4 bases to trimming and J lost 3 bases, with 17 bases between them. Germline values: CDR1 SGHKS, CDR2 YYEKEE (reference sequence). This CDR3 spans 15 amino acids. The CDR3 spells CASSGPTEELYEQYF. As DNA, the CDR3 is TGTGCCAGCAGCGGTCCGACAGAGGAGCTCTACGAGCAGTACTTC.

V and J are TRBV28 and TRBJ2-6; 9 bases are shared with TRBD1. Germline V gives CDR1 MDHEN, CDR2 SYDVKM. J gave up 4 bases and V 5 bases, and 9 bases lay outside the gene matches. CDR3 length: 17 residues. CDR3 sequence: CASSPGTGPTGANVLTF. Here the CDR3 DNA reads TGTGCCAGCAGTCCCGGGACAGGGCCTACAGGGGCCAACGTCCTGACTTTC.

V is TRBV7-9 and J is TRBJ2-1, with 12 nucleotides matching TRBD2. CDR3 length: 19 residues. V trimming: 3 bases; J trimming: 0 bases; junction bases outside the gene matches: 9. The germline gives CDR1 SEHNR, CDR2 FQNEAQ (reference sequence). The CDR3 DNA is TGTGCCAGCAGCTTCCCCGGGACTAGCGGGCAAAGCTCCTACAATGAGCAGTTCTTC. It specifies CASSFPGTSGQSSYNEQFF.

This clonotype was counted many times. The chain couples TRBV29-1 to TRBJ2-5; D possibly uses TRBD1 or TRBD2 (5 bases each). The CDR3 has 13 residues. Germline V gene sequence: CDR1 SQVTM, CDR2 ANQGSEA. Trimming stripped 7 bases from V and 4 bases from J, with 16 bases between. For the CDR3, the DNA is TGCAGCGCGGGACGGCCCCCTCCAGAGACCCAGTACTTC. Amino acid sequence: CSAGRPPPETQYF. Variable domain in full (rest from reference TRBV29-1 and TRBJ2-5): SAVISQKPSRDICQRGTSLTIQCQVDSQVTMMFWYRQQPGQSLTLIATANQGSEATYESGFVIDKFPISRPNLTFSTLTVSNMSPEDSSIYLCSAGRPPPETQYFGPGTRLLVL.

Remarks on this clonotype: A much larger clone differs by one base, so this may be a read error. This chain joins TRBV3-1 and TRBJ2-1, with D possibly being TRBD2 (5 bases). Between the trimmed V and J ends, which lost 6 bases and 5 bases, there was a span of 11 bases. The CDR3 loop spans 13 amino acids. Germline V gives CDR1 LGHDT, CDR2 YNNKEL (reference sequence). CDR3 loop: CASSRRDNNEQFF. The CDR3 DNA sequence: TGTGCCAGCAGTCGCCGGGATAACAATGAGCAGTTCTTC.

This chain joins TRBV27 and TRBJ1-2; D gene uncertain. Trimming left V 5 bases short and J 0 bases short, with 4 bases between. The CDR3 consists of 12 residues. Germline values: CDR1 MNHEY, CDR2 SMNVEV (reference sequence). The chain's CDR3 is CASSGANYGYTF. DNA for the CDR3: TGTGCCAGCAGTGGGGCTAACTATGGCTACACCTTC.

This clonotype has only one observation. The chain uses TRBV7-2 and TRBJ2-7; no reliable D call. The V and J ends lost 5 bases and 4 bases respectively, with 15 bases between them. Germline V gives CDR1 SGHTA, CDR2 FQGNSA. The CDR3 totals 14 residues. The CDR3 sequence: CASSRAQNQYEQYF. The CDR3 nucleotides read TGTGCCAGCAGCCGGGCCCAGAATCAGTACGAGCAGTACTTC.

The CDR3 coding sequence is TGTGCCAGCAGTAATGGGAGCTCCTACGAGCAGTACTTC. Protein product: CASSNGSSYEQYF. The J gene is TRBJ2-7, the V gene TRBV2; D may be TRBD2 (5 bases). CDR3 length equals 13 residues. Germline-derived CDR1 and CDR2 are SNHLY and FYNNEI. The V end was cut by 5 bases, the J end by 0 bases, with 8 bases between.

The chain links TRBV5-1 to TRBJ1-1, with 7 positions matching TRBD1. The germline CDR1 and CDR2 sequences are SGHRS and YFSETQ. Trimming at V came to 3 bases and at J to 6 bases, leaving 11 bases not matched to a gene. The CDR3 covers 15 residues. In DNA, the CDR3 is TGCGCCAGCAGCTCAACCCCTGACAGGGTCCCTGAAGCTTTCTTT. Encoded protein: CASSSTPDRVPEAFF.

V and J are TRBV5-1 and TRBJ2-1; D is possibly TRBD1 (6 bases). Per germline, CDR1 SGHRS and CDR2 YFSETQ. V was cut by 0 bases and J by 7 bases, with 11 bases left in between. CDR3 length: 14 amino acids. In nucleotides, the CDR3 is TGCGCCAGCAGCTTGGACAGGGTAACGAATGAGCAGTTCTTC. Its protein is CASSLDRVTNEQFF.

Only a few counts were recorded for this clonotype. The gene calls are TRBV27 and TRBJ1-1; TRBD1 matches at 7 bases. This CDR3 is built from 13 residues. Per the germline V gene, CDR1 is MNHEY and CDR2 is SMNVEV (reference sequence). J lost 1 base, V lost 7 bases, and 3 bases had no gene match. CDR3 in amino acids: CASTGGPNTEAFF. The CDR3 region has the DNA TGTGCCAGCACAGGGGGTCCGAACACTGAAGCTTTCTTT.

The gene calls are TRBV4-2 and TRBJ2-3; 10 bases match TRBD2. Germline CDR1 LGHNA, CDR2 YNFKEQ. The CDR3 sequence is 18 residues long. The ends lost 3 bases at V and 2 bases at J; junction bases unmatched: 11. The chain's CDR3 is CASSQVAGGQADTDTQYF. CDR3 nucleotides: TGTGCCAGCAGCCAGGTAGCGGGGGGCCAGGCTGACACAGATACGCAGTATTTT.

The chain combines TRBV5-1 with TRBJ2-7, with D perhaps TRBD2 (5 bases). Trimming removed 2 bases at V and 5 bases at J, with 8 bases between. This CDR3 has 12 amino acids. Germline V lookup: CDR1 SGHRS, CDR2 YFSETQ. DNA for the CDR3: TGCGCCAGCAGCTTTTTCGGGAACGAGCAGTACTTC. This codes for CASSFFGNEQYF.

The V call is TRBV12-3 or TRBV12-4, the J call TRBJ1-6, with no clear D. V lost 6 bases and J 1 base, leaving 10 bases between the germline ends. This CDR3 region has 15 residues. CDR3 sequence: CASSPGGSYNSPLHF. The CDR3 DNA reads as TGTGCCAGCAGCCCCGGTGGGTCCTATAATTCACCCCTCCACTTT.

This clonotype was observed a handful of times. The chain combines TRBV6-5 with TRBJ2-7, with 7 bases matching TRBD1. This CDR3 region has 14 residues. Germline-derived CDR1 and CDR2 are MNHEY and SVGAGI. The V segment lost 4 bases and the J segment 4 bases; nucleotides outside the gene matches: 7. The CDR3 DNA reads TGTGCCAGCAGTTCGGGACAGAAACAGTACGAGCAGTACTTC. Encoded protein: CASSSGQKQYEQYF.

This clonotype was found once. The rearrangement joins TRBV4-2 to TRBJ2-7; TRBD1 might be the D (6 bases). The J call is doubtful: the DNA matches TRBJ2-5 better. Germline values: CDR1 LGHNA, CDR2 YNFKEQ. The CDR3 consists of 15 residues. The CDR3 DNA sequence: TGTGCCAGCAGCCAAGAAGGGGGTACCCCAGAGACCCAGTACTTC. Translated: CASSQEGGTPETQYF.

This clonotype was picked up many times. This rearrangement joins TRBV5-1 to TRBJ1-2; D gene ambiguous. CDR3 length: 13 residues. Trimming shortened V by 2 bases and J by 1 base, and 6 bases separated the two germline ends. Germline V gene lookup returns CDR1 SGHRS and CDR2 YFSETQ. In DNA form, the CDR3 reads TGCGCCAGCAGCTTAACGAGTAACTATGGCTACACCTTC. Its protein product is CASSLTSNYGYTF. Combining the CDR3 with reference TRBV5-1 and TRBJ1-2 gives the whole variable domain KAGVTQTPRYLIKTRGQQVTLSCSPISGHRSVSWYQQTPGQGLQFLFEYFSETQRNKGNFPGRFSGRQFSNSRSEMNVSTLELGDSALYLCASSLTSNYGYTFGSGTRLTVV.

The chain combines TRBV5-1 with TRBJ1-1; D is ambiguous. The CDR3 is 12 residues long. The V end lost 5 bases, the J end lost 4 bases, and 9 bases lay between the germline ends. Per the germline V gene, CDR1 is SGHRS and CDR2 is YFSETQ. The CDR3 is CASRNPPTEAFF. The CDR3 coding sequence is TGCGCCAGCAGAAACCCTCCCACTGAAGCTTTCTTT.

V gene TRBV3-1 combines with J gene TRBJ2-7, with TRBD1 matching 9 bases. V lost 4 bases to trimming and J lost 3 bases; unmatched junction nucleotides: 10. In germline, CDR1 is LGHDT, CDR2 YNNKEL (reference sequence). This CDR3 is 16 amino acids long. The CDR3 here is CASSPEGSTGGYEQYF. CDR3 DNA sequence: TGTGCCAGCAGCCCTGAGGGTTCGACAGGGGGCTACGAGCAGTACTTC.